One and the same sample provided the 10 T cell receptor beta chains below, sequenced in a study of blood T cell repertoires in COVID-19. The data were produced by immunoSEQ multiplex PCR, yet TCRdb's version contains in-frame clones alone and is incomplete. This table has 300,000 or so clones, about nine tenths appearing once. The sequencing input was PBMCs or T cells enriched from blood (not recorded which). These receptors were obtained from a woman younger than 45 who had recovered from COVID-19.

The V and J genes are TRBV6-2 or TRBV6-3 and TRBJ1-6, with TRBD1 matching over 11 bases. Looked up from germline, CDR1 is MNHEY and CDR2 is SVGEGT. V lost 5 bases to trimming and J lost 9 bases; unmatched junction nucleotides: 9. This CDR3 comprises 16 residues. The CDR3 coding sequence is TGTGCCAGCAGTCGGACAGGGGGCGAATTAGGTTCACCCCTCCACTTT. This encodes CASSRTGGELGSPLHF.

V gene TRBV2 combines with J gene TRBJ2-6, with TRBD1 identical over 8 bases. CDR1 is SNHLY and CDR2 is FYNNEI in the germline V gene. V dropped 7 bases and J dropped 5; count of bases not matched to a gene: 10. The CDR3 covers 16 residues. CDR3 protein: CASIGQGSARANVLTF. DNA of the CDR3: TGTGCCAGCATCGGACAGGGCAGCGCTAGGGCCAACGTCCTGACTTTC.

This chain connects TRBV2 to TRBJ2-7; 8 nucleotides align to TRBD1. The CDR3 consists of 14 residues. Germline V gene sequence: CDR1 SNHLY, CDR2 FYNNEI. Unmatched junction bases numbered 11, after V lost 7 bases and J lost 6 bases. As DNA, the CDR3 is TGTGCCAGCATAACCCTAGCAGGGGGCTCCGAGCAGTACTTC. Protein sequence: CASITLAGGSEQYF.

A note on this clone: Within the sample, other DNA sequences also encode this same CDR3. The chain carries TRBV30 and TRBJ1-5; D gene unclear. With 2 bases removed from V and 4 bases from J, the gap between germline ends came to 9 bases. This CDR3 has 13 amino acids. Germline CDR1 GTSNPN, CDR2 SVGIG (reference sequence). The CDR3 region is CAWSSGGNQPQHF. CDR3 sequence (DNA): TGTGCCTGGAGTTCCGGAGGGAATCAGCCCCAGCATTTT.

This chain joins TRBV7-9 and TRBJ2-3; weak D call: TRBD2 (6 bases). The CDR3 is made up of 17 amino acids. Germline V gene sequence: CDR1 SEHNR, CDR2 FQNEAQ (reference sequence). The germline V and J ends were trimmed by 2 bases and 1 base, with 16 bases remaining between them. The CDR3 bases are TGTGCCAGCAGCTTAAGTTTTTCCGGGGAGGGCACAGATACGCAGTATTTT. It specifies CASSLSFSGEGTDTQYF.

The chain couples TRBV19 to TRBJ1-5; TRBD1 matches at 8 bases. The V and J ends lost 6 bases and 2 bases, in that order; junction bases with no gene match: 6. This CDR3 has 15 amino acids. Germline-derived CDR1 and CDR2 are LNHDA and SQIVND (reference sequence). The CDR3 loop reads CASSPDRGRNQPQHF. The CDR3, as DNA: TGTGCCAGTAGCCCAGACAGGGGCCGCAATCAGCCCCAGCATTTT. Full variable domain (missing parts from reference TRBV19 and TRBJ1-5): DGGITQSPKYLFRKEGQNVTLSCEQNLNHDAMYWYRQDPGQGLRLIYYSQIVNDFQKGDIAEGYSVSREKKESFPLTVTSAQKNPTAFYLCASSPDRGRNQPQHFGDGTRLSIL.

The chain uses TRBV19 and TRBJ2-2; 7 nucleotides line up with TRBD2. CDR1 and CDR2 from the germline V gene are LNHDA and SQIVND (reference sequence). The CDR3 is 16 residues long. V lost 7 bases to trimming and J lost 2 bases; unmatched junction nucleotides: 10. CDR3 loop: CASTNRAGVNTGELFF. CDR3 sequence (DNA): TGTGCCAGTACGAACCGGGCGGGAGTTAACACCGGGGAGCTGTTTTTT.

This chain uses TRBV7-8 with TRBJ1-1; D gene unclear. The CDR3 length is 14 residues. The V end was cut by 3 bases, the J end by 5 bases, with 13 bases between. Per the germline V gene, CDR1 is SGHVS and CDR2 is FQNEAQ. The CDR3 DNA reads TGTGCCAGCAGCTTGTTCAATACGGAGACTGAAGCTTTCTTT. It encodes CASSLFNTETEAFF.

The rearrangement uses TRBV4-1 and TRBJ1-4, with 7 bases aligning to TRBD1. In germline, CDR1 is MGHRA, CDR2 YSYEKL. This CDR3 has 15 residues. V lost 2 bases, J lost 7 bases, and 7 bases stayed unmatched. CDR3 bases: TGCGCCAGCAGCCAACCGGGACAGATTGGTGAAAAACTGTTTTTT. Its protein product is CASSQPGQIGEKLFF.

J is TRBJ2-5 and V is TRBV7-9, with D maybe TRBD2 (6 bases). Trimming stripped 3 bases from V and 1 base from J, with 12 bases between. This CDR3 comprises 15 residues. From germline, CDR1 is SEHNR and CDR2 FQNEAQ (reference sequence). The CDR3 nucleotides read TGTGCCAGCAGCTTTCCCCGGGACTCCCAAGAGACCCAGTACTTC. It yields the protein CASSFPRDSQETQYF.